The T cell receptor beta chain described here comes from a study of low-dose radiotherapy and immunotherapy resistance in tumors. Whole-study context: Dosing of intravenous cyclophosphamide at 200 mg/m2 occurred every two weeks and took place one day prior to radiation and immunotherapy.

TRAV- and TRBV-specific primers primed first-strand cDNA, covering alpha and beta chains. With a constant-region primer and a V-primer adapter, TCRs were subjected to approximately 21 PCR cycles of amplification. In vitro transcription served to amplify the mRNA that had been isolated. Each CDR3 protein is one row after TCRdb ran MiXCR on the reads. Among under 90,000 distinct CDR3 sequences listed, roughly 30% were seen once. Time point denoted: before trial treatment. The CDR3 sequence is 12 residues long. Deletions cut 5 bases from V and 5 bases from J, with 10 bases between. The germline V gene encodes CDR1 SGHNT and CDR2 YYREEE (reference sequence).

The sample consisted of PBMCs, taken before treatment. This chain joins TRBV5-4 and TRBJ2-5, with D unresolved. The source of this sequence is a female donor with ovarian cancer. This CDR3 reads CASSLGLETQYF. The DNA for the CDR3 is TGTGCCAGCAGTCTGGGTTTGGAGACCCAGTACTTC.